This T cell receptor beta chain was profiled in a study of shared clonotypes between healthy human individuals. Study-wide context: The composition of the donors was a couple of women and a few men aged 18 to 49.

CD8 cells regarded as naive lacked CD45RO, were positively chosen for CCR7, and omitted terminally differentiated effector memory CD45RA+ cells. Assay: immunoSEQ multiplex PCR; the TCRdb copy retains only in-frame clones and omits some. The sample includes under 2,000,000 clones, approximately 94% seen only once; the top ten take around 1%. The source is a man in his late teens or twenties in good health. The specimen was naive CD8+ T cells sorted from blood.

In DNA form, the CDR3 reads TGTGCCAGCAGCTTGACAGGGGGACCAAACACTGAAGCTTTCTTT. Protein sequence: CASSLTGGPNTEAFF. V and J are TRBV5-4 and TRBJ1-1, with 8 bases identical to TRBD1. This CDR3 is built from 15 residues. CDR1 and CDR2 from the germline V gene are SGHNT and YYREEE (reference sequence). V lost 1 base and J lost 2; bases outside the gene matches: 4.